The next 9 T cell receptor beta chains were all read from a single sample in a study of T cell responses to AZD1222 COVID-19 vaccine. The method was immunoSEQ multiplex PCR; TCRdb's version includes in-frame clones alone and lacks a portion of them. The table shows around 140,000 clones, with 75% to 95% occurring only once. The starting material was peripheral blood, obtained on day 0 of AZD1222 vaccination. The receptor set was obtained from an adult in good health.

V gene TRBV23-1 combines with J gene TRBJ1-1; D ambiguous. TRBV23-1 is labeled an ORF, and its function is uncertain. This CDR3 has 16 amino acids. Trimming stripped 3 bases from V and 7 bases from J, with 21 bases between. The DNA for the CDR3 is TGCGCCAGCAGTCAGCACGCCGGCCGTGGGCCATTTGAAGCTTTCTTT. Its protein product is CASSQHAGRGPFEAFF.

The J gene is TRBJ2-1, the V gene TRBV7-2; D possibly corresponds to TRBD1 (6 bases). The ends were cut back, 5 bases at V and 6 bases at J, with 14 bases in the middle. The germline gives CDR1 SGHTA, CDR2 FQGNSA. There are 14 residues in the CDR3. The chain's CDR3 is CASSPPAGVNEQFF. The CDR3 region has the DNA TGTGCCAGCAGCCCCCCCGCAGGGGTCAATGAGCAGTTCTTC.

V is TRBV7-3 and J is TRBJ2-3, with 9 bases that match TRBD2. The CDR3 loop spans 18 amino acids. The ends lost 1 base at V and 2 bases at J; junction bases unmatched: 10. Germline CDR1 and CDR2: SGHTA and FQGTGA. Written as DNA, the CDR3 is TGTGCCAGCAGCTTAAGGGGCCAGCGGGGGGTAATCACAGATACGCAGTATTTT. Residues: CASSLRGQRGVITDTQYF.

The chain has TRBV7-9 and TRBJ1-1; the D gene is possibly TRBD1 (6 bases). CDR1 SEHNR and CDR2 FQNEAQ come from the germline V gene (reference sequence). Between the trimmed V and J ends, which lost 8 bases and 4 bases, there was a span of 14 bases. This CDR3 region has 13 residues. The CDR3 sequence: CASSQQGGTEAFF. DNA of the CDR3: TGTGCCAGCTCCCAACAGGGAGGCACTGAAGCTTTCTTT. The full variable domain, with the rest looked up from reference TRBV7-9 and TRBJ1-1, is DTGVSQNPRHKITKRGQNVTFRCDPISEHNRLYWYRQTLGQGPEFLTYFQNEAQLEKSRLLSDRFSAERPKGSFSTLEIQRTEQGDSAMYLCASSQQGGTEAFFGQGTRLTVV.

This clone appeared a single time. This chain joins TRBV5-1 and TRBJ2-3, with D tentatively TRBD2 (5 bases). The length of the CDR3 is 13 residues. V lost 0 bases, J lost 4 bases, and 6 bases lay in between. CDR1 is SGHRS and CDR2 is YFSETQ in the germline V gene. The CDR3 bases are TGCGCCAGCAGCTTGGTCGGGGCAGATACGCAGTATTTT. It translates to CASSLVGADTQYF.

This clone was seen a handful of times. The rearrangement uses TRBV14 and TRBJ2-7; possible D gene TRBD1, 5 bases. CDR3 size: 11 residues. Looked up from germline, CDR1 is SGHDN and CDR2 is FVKESK. This CDR3 is CASAGNYEQYF. In DNA form, the CDR3 reads TGTGCGAGCGCAGGGAACTACGAGCAGTACTTC.

In its sample, this clone was seen once. J is TRBJ2-1 and V is TRBV3-1 (or the pseudogene TRBV3-2); D is uncertain. From germline, CDR1 is LGHDT and CDR2 YNNKEL (reference sequence). CDR3 size: 15 residues. V shed 1 base and J shed 1 base, with 8 bases lying between them. Here the CDR3 DNA reads TGTGCCAGCAGCCAAGGTCGCTTGTCCTACAATGAGCAGTTCTTC. Its protein product is CASSQGRLSYNEQFF.

The J gene is TRBJ2-1, the V gene TRBV19; 7 bases match TRBD2. The CDR3 length is 16 residues. Germline V gives CDR1 LNHDA, CDR2 SQIVND (reference sequence). Trimming cost V 4 bases and J 4 bases; bases outside gene matches: 10. The CDR3 sequence is CASSTFAGVDYNEQFF. The CDR3 coding sequence is TGTGCCAGTAGTACTTTTGCGGGAGTGGATTACAATGAGCAGTTCTTC.

The chain uses TRBV11-3 and TRBJ2-4; TRBD1 might be the D (8 bases). The germline CDR1 and CDR2 sequences are SGHNT and YENEEA. This CDR3 comprises 20 residues. V was trimmed by 5 bases and J by 0 bases, leaving 26 bases between them. This chain's CDR3 is CASSISPGQVLAVAKNIQYF. CDR3 DNA: TGTGCCAGCAGCATCTCTCCGGGACAGGTTCTAGCGGTAGCCAAAAACATTCAGTACTTC. Looking up the rest from reference TRBV11-3 and TRBJ2-4 gives the full variable domain: EAGVVQSPRYKIIEKKQPVAFWCNPISGHNTLYWYLQNLGQGPELLIRYENEEAVDDSQLPKDRFSAERLKGVDSTLKIQPAELGDSAVYLCASSISPGQVLAVAKNIQYFGAGTRLSVL.